The T cell receptor beta chain described here comes from a study of cytomegalovirus exposure and HLA in healthy donors. Researchers ran the PCR with 60 Vbeta and 13 Jbeta primers. Using immunoSEQ multiplex PCR, the repertoire was profiled, and TCRdb retains in-frame clones only, with some absent. This table has roughly 130,000 clones, around 83% appearing once. This clonotype was sampled from a girl aged 2-10 years in good health and CMV-seronegative. The sequenced material came from PBMCs.

The CDR3 region has the DNA TGTGCTAGTGGTTTGGGCCGTCTGCTAAACGAGCAGTACTTC. It codes for CASGLGRLLNEQYF. This chain uses TRBV12-5 with TRBJ2-7; no clear D gene. V was cut by 1 base and J by 5 bases, with 12 bases left in between. The CDR3 is made up of 14 amino acids. Per the germline V gene, CDR1 is LGHNT and CDR2 is FRNRAP.